A single sample is the source of the 2 T cell receptor beta chains below, sequenced in a study of spatial heterogeneity in lung cancer. Specified time point: blood at routine non-recurrence follow-up after resection. In TCRdb, the 5' RACE reads were re-called with MiXCR into one record per CDR3 protein. The data hold 9,500 to 13,000 distinct CDR3 sequences, with about 20% observed a single time. Sequencing was performed on PBMCs, taken at follow-up. All receptors come from a male donor with early-stage non-small cell lung cancer.

In this sample, this clonotype turned up many times. The chain uses TRBV7-2 and TRBJ2-1; 7 bases are shared with TRBD1. CDR3 length: 11 amino acids. CDR1 and CDR2 from the germline V gene are SGHTA and FQGNSA. Trimming removed 1 base from V and 14 bases from J; junction bases left unmatched: 2. The CDR3 is CASSLGTGKFF. The DNA for the CDR3 is TGTGCCAGCAGCTTAGGGACAGGAAAGTTCTTC.

This clonotype was seen repeatedly, ten times or more. This rearrangement joins TRBV7-8 to TRBJ1-2, with 10 bases fitting TRBD1. From germline, CDR1 is SGHVS and CDR2 FQNEAQ. This CDR3 comprises 13 residues. Unmatched junction bases numbered 2, after V lost 4 bases and J lost 6 bases. Here the CDR3 reads CASSSGTGDGYTF. CDR3 DNA: TGTGCCAGCAGCTCCGGGACAGGGGATGGCTACACCTTC.